Sequencing of this TCR beta chain was carried out in a study of control samples from healthy donors and cancer patients. This clone was recorded a few times. The data were produced by immunoSEQ multiplex PCR, yet TCRdb's version contains in-frame clones alone and is incomplete. The profile shows around 30,000 clones, roughly 91% of them singletons. This TCR came from a man aged 50 to 60 with lung cancer. The sample consisted of PBMCs.

The CDR3 here is CASSRGTGGAKTYEQYF. Here the CDR3 DNA reads TGTGCCAGCAGCCGCGGGACAGGGGGAGCGAAGACCTACGAGCAGTACTTC. The rearrangement uses TRBV5-4 and TRBJ2-7, with 11 bases identical to TRBD1. V shed 4 bases, J shed 2 bases, and the junction held 11 bases outside the gene matches. Germline V CDR1 and CDR2: SGHNT, YYREEE (reference sequence). The CDR3 is 17 amino acids.